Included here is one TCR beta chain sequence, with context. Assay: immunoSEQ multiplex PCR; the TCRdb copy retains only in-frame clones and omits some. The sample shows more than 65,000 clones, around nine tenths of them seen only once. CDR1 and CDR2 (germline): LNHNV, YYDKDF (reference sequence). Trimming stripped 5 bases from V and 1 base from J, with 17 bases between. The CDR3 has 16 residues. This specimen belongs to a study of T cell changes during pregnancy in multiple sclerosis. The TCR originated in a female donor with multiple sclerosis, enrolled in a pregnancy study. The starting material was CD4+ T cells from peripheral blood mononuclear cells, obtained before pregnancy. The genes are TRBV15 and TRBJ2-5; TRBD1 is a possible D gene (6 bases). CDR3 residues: CATSVRGGPFQETQYF. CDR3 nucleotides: TGTGCCACCAGCGTCCGAGGGGGACCCTTCCAAGAGACCCAGTACTTC. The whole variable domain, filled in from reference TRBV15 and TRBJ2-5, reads DAMVIQNPRYQVTQFGKPVTLSCSQTLNHNVMYWYQQKSSQAPKLLFHYYDKDFNNEADTPDNFQSRRPNTSFCFLDIRSPGLGDTAMYLCATSVRGGPFQETQYFGPGTRLLVL.